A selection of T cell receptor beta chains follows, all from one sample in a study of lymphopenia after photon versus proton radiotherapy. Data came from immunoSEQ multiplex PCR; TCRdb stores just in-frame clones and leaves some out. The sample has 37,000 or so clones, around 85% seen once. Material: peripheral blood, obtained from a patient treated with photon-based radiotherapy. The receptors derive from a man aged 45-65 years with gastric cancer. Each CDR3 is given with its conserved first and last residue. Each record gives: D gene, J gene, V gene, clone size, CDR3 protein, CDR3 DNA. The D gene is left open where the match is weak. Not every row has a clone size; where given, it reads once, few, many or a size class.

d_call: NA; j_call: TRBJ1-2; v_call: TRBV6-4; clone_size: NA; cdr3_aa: CASSEYGSGTRNYGYTF; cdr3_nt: TGTGCCAGCAGTGAGTACGGGTCAGGTACACGAAACTATGGCTACACCTTC
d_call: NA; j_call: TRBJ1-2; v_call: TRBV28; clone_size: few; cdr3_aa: CASSEDHYGYTF; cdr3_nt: TGTGCCAGCAGTGAGGACCACTATGGCTACACCTTC
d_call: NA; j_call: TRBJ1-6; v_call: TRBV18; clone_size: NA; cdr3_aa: CASSPETANSPLHF; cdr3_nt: TGTGCCAGCTCACCAGAAACAGCTAATTCACCCCTCCACTTT
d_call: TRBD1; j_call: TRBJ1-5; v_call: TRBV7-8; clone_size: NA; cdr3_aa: CASSLAGGSNQPQHF; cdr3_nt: TGTGCCAGCAGCTTGGCAGGGGGTAGCAATCAGCCCCAGCATTTT
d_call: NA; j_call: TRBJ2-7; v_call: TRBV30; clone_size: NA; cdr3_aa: CAWSASGNEQYF; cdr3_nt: TGTGCCTGGAGTGCCAGTGGGAACGAGCAGTACTTC
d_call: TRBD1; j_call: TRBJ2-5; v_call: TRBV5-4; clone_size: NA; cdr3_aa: CASSSGTGRETQYF; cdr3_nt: TGTGCCAGCAGCTCCGGGACAGGGAGGGAGACCCAGTACTTC
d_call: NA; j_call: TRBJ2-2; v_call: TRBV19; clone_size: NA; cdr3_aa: CASSIAPRGTGELFF; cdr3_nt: TGTGCCAGTAGTATAGCGCCACGAGGCACCGGGGAGCTGTTTTTT
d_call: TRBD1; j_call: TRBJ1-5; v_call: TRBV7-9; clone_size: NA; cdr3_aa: CASSLGETRDRHQPQHF; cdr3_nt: TGTGCCAGCAGCTTAGGGGAGACCCGGGACAGGCATCAGCCCCAGCATTTT
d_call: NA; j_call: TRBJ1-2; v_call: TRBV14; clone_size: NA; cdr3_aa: CASSQDFSDGYTF; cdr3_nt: TGTGCCAGCAGCCAAGATTTCAGCGATGGCTACACCTTC
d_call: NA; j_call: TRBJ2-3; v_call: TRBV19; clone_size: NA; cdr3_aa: CASRKKGPTTDTQYF; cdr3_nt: TGTGCCAGTAGAAAAAAGGGTCCTACCACAGATACGCAGTATTTT
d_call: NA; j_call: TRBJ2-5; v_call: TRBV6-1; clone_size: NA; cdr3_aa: CASSVIQETQYF; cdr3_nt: TGTGCCAGCAGTGTGATACAAGAGACCCAGTACTTC
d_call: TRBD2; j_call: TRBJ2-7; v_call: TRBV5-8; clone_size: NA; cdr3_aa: CASSLVPSGRAGEQYF; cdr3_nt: TGTGCCAGCAGCTTGGTGCCTAGCGGGAGGGCGGGTGAGCAGTACTTC
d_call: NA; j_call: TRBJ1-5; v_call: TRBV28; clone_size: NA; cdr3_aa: CASRQGGQPQHF; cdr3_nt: TGTGCCAGCAGACAGGGCGGGCAGCCCCAGCATTTT
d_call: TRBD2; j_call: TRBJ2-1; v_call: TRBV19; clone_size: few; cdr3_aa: CASSRRDYSYNEQFF; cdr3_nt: TGTGCCAGTAGCCGTCGGGACTACTCCTACAATGAGCAGTTCTTC